This TCR beta chain originates from a study of early T cells in non-severe SARS-CoV-2 infection. The CDR3 spans 16 residues. V dropped 0 bases and J dropped 2 bases, with 11 bases sitting between them. Germline V gives CDR1 LNHDA, CDR2 SQIVND (reference sequence). This clonotype was detected a few times. MiXCR was run by TCRdb on the 5' RACE reads, yielding one entry per CDR3 protein. The sample lists more than 80,000 distinct CDR3 sequences, about 11% occurring once. The TCR was taken from an adult who was a healthcare worker with PCR-confirmed SARS-CoV-2 infection or an uninfected control (not recorded which). Material: whole blood. The chain couples TRBV19 to TRBJ1-5; D uncertain. The CDR3 here is CASSIETGFGNQPQHF. Here the CDR3 DNA reads TGTGCCAGTAGTATAGAAACGGGCTTTGGCAATCAGCCCCAGCATTTT.